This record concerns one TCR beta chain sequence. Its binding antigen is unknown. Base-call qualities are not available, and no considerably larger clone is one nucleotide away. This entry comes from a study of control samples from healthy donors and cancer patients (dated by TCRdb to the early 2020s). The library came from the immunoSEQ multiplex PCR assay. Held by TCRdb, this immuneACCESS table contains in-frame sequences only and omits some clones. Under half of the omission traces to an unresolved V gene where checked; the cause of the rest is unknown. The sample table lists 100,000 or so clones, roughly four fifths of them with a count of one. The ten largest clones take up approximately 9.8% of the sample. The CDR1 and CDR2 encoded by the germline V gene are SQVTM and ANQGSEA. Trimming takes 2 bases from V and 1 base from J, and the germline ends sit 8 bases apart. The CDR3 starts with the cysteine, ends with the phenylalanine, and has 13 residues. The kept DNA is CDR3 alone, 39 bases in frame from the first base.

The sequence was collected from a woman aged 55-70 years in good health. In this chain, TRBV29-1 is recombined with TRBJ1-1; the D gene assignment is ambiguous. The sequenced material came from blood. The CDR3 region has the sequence CSVESPGNTEAFF. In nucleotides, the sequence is TGCAGCGTTGAATCACCGGGGAACACTGAAGCTTTCTTT.